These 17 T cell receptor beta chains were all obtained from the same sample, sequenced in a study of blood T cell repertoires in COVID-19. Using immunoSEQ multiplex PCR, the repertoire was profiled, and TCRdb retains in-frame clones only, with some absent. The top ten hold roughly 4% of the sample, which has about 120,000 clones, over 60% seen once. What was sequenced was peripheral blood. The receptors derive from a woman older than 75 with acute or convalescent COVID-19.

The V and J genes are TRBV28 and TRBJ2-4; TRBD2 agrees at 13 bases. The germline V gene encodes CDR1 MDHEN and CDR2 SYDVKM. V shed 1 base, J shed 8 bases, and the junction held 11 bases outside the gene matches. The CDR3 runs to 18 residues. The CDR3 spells CASSLSARTSGSADIQYF. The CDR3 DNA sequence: TGTGCCAGCAGTTTATCCGCGAGGACTAGCGGGAGCGCAGACATTCAGTACTTC.

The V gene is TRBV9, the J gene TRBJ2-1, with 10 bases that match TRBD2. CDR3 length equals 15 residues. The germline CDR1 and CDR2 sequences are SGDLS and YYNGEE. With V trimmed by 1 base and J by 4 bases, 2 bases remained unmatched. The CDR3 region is CASSVQAGGYNEQFF. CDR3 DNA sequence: TGTGCCAGCAGCGTACAAGCGGGGGGGTACAATGAGCAGTTCTTC. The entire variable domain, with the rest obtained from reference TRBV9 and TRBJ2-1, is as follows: DSGVTQTPKHLITATGQRVTLRCSPRSGDLSVYWYQQSLDQGLQFLIQYYNGEERAKGNILERFSAQQFPDLHSELNLSSLELGDSALYFCASSVQAGGYNEQFFGPGTRLTVL.

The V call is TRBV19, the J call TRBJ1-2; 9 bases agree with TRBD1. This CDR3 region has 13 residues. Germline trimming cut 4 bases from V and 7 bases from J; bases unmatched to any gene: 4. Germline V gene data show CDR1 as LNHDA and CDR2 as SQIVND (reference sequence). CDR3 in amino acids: CASSNWTGAGYTF. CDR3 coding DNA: TGTGCCAGTAGTAACTGGACAGGGGCTGGCTACACCTTC. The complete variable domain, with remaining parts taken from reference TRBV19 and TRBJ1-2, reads DGGITQSPKYLFRKEGQNVTLSCEQNLNHDAMYWYRQDPGQGLRLIYYSQIVNDFQKGDIAEGYSVSREKKESFPLTVTSAQKNPTAFYLCASSNWTGAGYTFGSGTRLTVV.

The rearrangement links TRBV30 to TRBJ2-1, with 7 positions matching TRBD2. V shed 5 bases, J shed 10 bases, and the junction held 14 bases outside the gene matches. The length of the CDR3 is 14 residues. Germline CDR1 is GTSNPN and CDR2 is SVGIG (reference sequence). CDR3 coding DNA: TGTGCCTGGGAAAGACTTGGGGGGGAAGGGGAGCAGTTCTTC. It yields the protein CAWERLGGEGEQFF.

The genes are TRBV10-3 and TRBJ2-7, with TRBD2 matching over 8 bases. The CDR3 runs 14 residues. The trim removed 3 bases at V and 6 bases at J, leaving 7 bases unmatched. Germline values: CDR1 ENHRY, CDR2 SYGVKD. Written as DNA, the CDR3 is TGTGCCATCAGTGAACGGGGGGGAGAGGGCGAGCAGTACTTC. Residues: CAISERGGEGEQYF.

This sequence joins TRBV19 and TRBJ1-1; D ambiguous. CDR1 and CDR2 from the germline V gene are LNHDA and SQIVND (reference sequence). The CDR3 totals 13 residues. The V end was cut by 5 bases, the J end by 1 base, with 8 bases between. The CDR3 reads CASSPLPNTEAFF. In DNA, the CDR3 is TGTGCCAGTAGTCCCCTCCCGAACACTGAAGCTTTCTTT. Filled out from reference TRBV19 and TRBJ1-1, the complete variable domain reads DGGITQSPKYLFRKEGQNVTLSCEQNLNHDAMYWYRQDPGQGLRLIYYSQIVNDFQKGDIAEGYSVSREKKESFPLTVTSAQKNPTAFYLCASSPLPNTEAFFGQGTRLTVV.

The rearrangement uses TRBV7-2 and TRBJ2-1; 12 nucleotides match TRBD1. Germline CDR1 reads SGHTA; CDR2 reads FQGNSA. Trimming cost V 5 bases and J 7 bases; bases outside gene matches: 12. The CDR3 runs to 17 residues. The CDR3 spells CASSTSMGQGAVNEQFF. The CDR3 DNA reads TGTGCCAGCAGCACCTCGATGGGACAGGGGGCCGTGAATGAGCAGTTCTTC.

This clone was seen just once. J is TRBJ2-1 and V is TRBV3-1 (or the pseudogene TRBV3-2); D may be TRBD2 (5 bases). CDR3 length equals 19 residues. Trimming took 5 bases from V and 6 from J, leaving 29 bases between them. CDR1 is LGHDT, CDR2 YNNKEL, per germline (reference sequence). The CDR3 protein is CASSSQVFFSVGSANEQFF. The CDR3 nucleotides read TGTGCCAGCAGCTCGCAAGTGTTTTTTAGCGTGGGAAGCGCCAATGAGCAGTTCTTC.

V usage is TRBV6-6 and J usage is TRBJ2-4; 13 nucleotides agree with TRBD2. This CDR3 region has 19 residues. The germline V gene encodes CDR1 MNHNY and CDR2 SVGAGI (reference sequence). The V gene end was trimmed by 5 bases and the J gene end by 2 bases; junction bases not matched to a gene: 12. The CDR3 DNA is TGTGCCAGCAGTCCCTCGACTAGCGGGAGGTCCTCTACCAAAAACATTCAGTACTTC. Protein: CASSPSTSGRSSTKNIQYF.

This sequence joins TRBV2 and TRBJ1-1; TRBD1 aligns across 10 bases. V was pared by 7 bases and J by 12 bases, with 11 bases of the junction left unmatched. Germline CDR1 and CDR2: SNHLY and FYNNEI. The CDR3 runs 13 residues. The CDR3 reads CASNNRGTGVTFF. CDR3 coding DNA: TGTGCCAGCAACAACAGGGGGACAGGGGTGACTTTCTTT.

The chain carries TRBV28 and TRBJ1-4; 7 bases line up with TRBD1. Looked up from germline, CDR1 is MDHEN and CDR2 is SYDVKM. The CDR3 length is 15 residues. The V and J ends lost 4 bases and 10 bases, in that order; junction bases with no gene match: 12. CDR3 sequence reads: CASSSTGATPSKLFF. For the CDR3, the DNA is TGTGCCAGCAGTTCTACAGGGGCAACCCCTTCAAAACTGTTTTTT.

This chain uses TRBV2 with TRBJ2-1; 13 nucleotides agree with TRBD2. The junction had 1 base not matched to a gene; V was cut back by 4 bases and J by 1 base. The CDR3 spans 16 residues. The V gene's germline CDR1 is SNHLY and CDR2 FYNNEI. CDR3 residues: CASSGTSGRSYNEQFF. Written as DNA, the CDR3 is TGTGCCAGCAGTGGGACTAGCGGGAGATCCTACAATGAGCAGTTCTTC.

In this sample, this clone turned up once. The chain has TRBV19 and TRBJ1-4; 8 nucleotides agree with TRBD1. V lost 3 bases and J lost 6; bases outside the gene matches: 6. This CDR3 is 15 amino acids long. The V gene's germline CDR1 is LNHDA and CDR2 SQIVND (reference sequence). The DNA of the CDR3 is TGTGCCAGTAGTATTTCCGGGACAGGAGATGAAAAACTGTTTTTT. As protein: CASSISGTGDEKLFF.

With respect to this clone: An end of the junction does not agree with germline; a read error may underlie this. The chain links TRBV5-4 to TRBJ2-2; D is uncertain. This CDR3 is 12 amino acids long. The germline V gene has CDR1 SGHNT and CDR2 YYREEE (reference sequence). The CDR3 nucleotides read TGCGCGAGCAGTTCCTACACCGGGGAGCTGTTTTTT. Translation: CASSSYTGELFF.

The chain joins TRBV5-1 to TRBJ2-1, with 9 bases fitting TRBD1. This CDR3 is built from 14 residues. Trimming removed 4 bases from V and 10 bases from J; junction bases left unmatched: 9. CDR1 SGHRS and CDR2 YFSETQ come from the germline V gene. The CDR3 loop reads CASSLGQGSAEQFF. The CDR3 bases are TGCGCCAGCAGCCTCGGACAGGGGTCAGCAGAGCAGTTCTTC.

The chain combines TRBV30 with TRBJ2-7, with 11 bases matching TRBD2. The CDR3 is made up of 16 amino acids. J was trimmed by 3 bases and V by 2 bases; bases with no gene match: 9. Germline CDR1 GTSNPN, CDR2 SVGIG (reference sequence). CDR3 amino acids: CAWSTQLAGVGYEQYF. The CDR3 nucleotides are TGTGCCTGGAGTACACAACTAGCGGGAGTTGGCTACGAGCAGTACTTC.

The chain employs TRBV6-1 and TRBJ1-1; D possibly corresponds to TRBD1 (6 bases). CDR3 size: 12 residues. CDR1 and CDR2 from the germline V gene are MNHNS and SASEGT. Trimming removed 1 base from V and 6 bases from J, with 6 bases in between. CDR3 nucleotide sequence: TGTGCCAGCAGTGAAGGACAGGCTGAAGCTTTCTTT. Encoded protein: CASSEGQAEAFF.